These 22 T cell receptor beta chains were sequenced from one sample in a study of T cell changes during pregnancy in multiple sclerosis (dated by TCRdb to between 2018 and 2021). Libraries were built with the immunoSEQ multiplex PCR assay. The immuneACCESS repertoire file appears here via TCRdb, limited to in-frame rearrangements. These files lack a portion of the clones; in checked studies, under half of the deficit traces to unresolved V genes, and the cause of the others is not known. Recorded for this sample are about 60,000 clones; about 90% of them occurred a single time. The biggest ten clones account for around 6.8% of the sample. Specimen: peripheral blood, collected in the third trimester of pregnancy. The receptor set was obtained from a female donor in good health, enrolled as a control in a pregnancy study.

V is TRBV9 and J is TRBJ2-4, with D perhaps matching TRBD2 (6 bases). The CDR3 is made up of 15 amino acids. The V and J ends lost 4 bases and 0 bases respectively, with 11 bases between them. Germline V CDR1 and CDR2: SGDLS, YYNGEE. The CDR3, as DNA: TGTGCCAGCAGCCCCGGGGGTCCAGCCAAAAACATTCAGTACTTC. Its translation: CASSPGGPAKNIQYF.

This clone occurred a few times. This chain connects TRBV5-4 to TRBJ1-3, with TRBD1 matching 7 bases. V shed 0 bases, J shed 8 bases, and the junction held 2 bases outside the gene matches. Germline V gives CDR1 SGHNT, CDR2 YYREEE (reference sequence). The CDR3 loop spans 13 amino acids. The CDR3 coding sequence is TGTGCCAGCAGCTTGGCAGGGACAGACACCATATATTTT. Amino acid sequence: CASSLAGTDTIYF.

The chain employs TRBV7-9 and TRBJ1-4; 10 bases map to TRBD1. In germline, CDR1 is SEHNR, CDR2 FQNEAQ (reference sequence). The CDR3 runs 15 residues. V gave up 4 bases and J gave up 8 bases; unmatched junction bases: 7. CDR3 region: CASSWGQGKEEKLFF. The CDR3 DNA sequence: TGTGCCAGCAGCTGGGGACAGGGGAAGGAGGAAAAACTGTTTTTT.

V is TRBV9 and J is TRBJ1-5; TRBD1 matches 8 bases. V was pared by 4 bases and J by 1 base, with 7 bases of the junction left unmatched. Germline V gene lookup returns CDR1 SGDLS and CDR2 YYNGEE. CDR3 length: 16 amino acids. The CDR3 region is CASSSGQGWSNQPQHF. The CDR3 DNA reads TGTGCCAGCAGCTCAGGACAGGGTTGGAGCAATCAGCCCCAGCATTTT.

This chain uses TRBV7-2 with TRBJ1-1; D is unclear. This CDR3 comprises 8 residues. Germline CDR1 is SGHTA and CDR2 is FQGNSA. V lost 4 bases and J lost 11, with 2 bases in between. The chain's CDR3 is CASSSAFF. The CDR3, as DNA: TGTGCCAGCAGCTCGGCTTTCTTT.

The chain combines TRBV9 with TRBJ2-5; 8 bases map to TRBD2. Per the germline V gene, CDR1 is SGDLS and CDR2 is YYNGEE. Trimming cost V 0 bases and J 2 bases; bases outside gene matches: 9. This CDR3 comprises 17 residues. The CDR3 loop reads CASSVGVVAGTQETQYF. The CDR3, as DNA: TGTGCCAGCAGCGTAGGGGTGGTAGCGGGGACTCAAGAGACCCAGTACTTC.

The J gene is TRBJ2-7, the V gene TRBV19, with 7 nucleotides matching TRBD1. Germline lookup yields CDR1 LNHDA and CDR2 SQIVND (reference sequence). There are 14 residues in the CDR3. With V trimmed by 4 bases and J by 4 bases, 7 bases remained unmatched. Here the CDR3 DNA reads TGTGCCAGTAGTAGCAGGGGGAACTCTTACGAGCAGTACTTC. Amino acid sequence: CASSSRGNSYEQYF.

The chain is built from TRBV2 and TRBJ2-5; D might be TRBD1 (6 bases). The ends were cut back, 8 bases at V and 9 bases at J, with 22 bases in the middle. CDR3 length equals 14 residues. The germline V gene encodes CDR1 SNHLY and CDR2 FYNNEI. CDR3 protein: CASSTLYRASAQYF. The CDR3 DNA sequence: TGTGCCAGCTCTACCCTCTACAGGGCGTCGGCCCAGTACTTC.

The chain joins TRBV4-3 to TRBJ1-6; 9 bases fit TRBD1. V lost 1 base, J lost 9 bases, and 7 bases stayed unmatched. Germline CDR1 and CDR2: LGHNA and YSLEER. This CDR3 has 16 residues. In DNA form, the CDR3 reads TGCGCCAGCAGCCAAGTTGTCGGACAGGGGAGTTCACCCCTCCACTTT. Its translation is CASSQVVGQGSSPLHF.

V and J are TRBV7-2 and TRBJ2-7, with D possibly being TRBD2 (6 bases). V was cut by 1 base and J by 2 bases, with 12 bases left in between. CDR1 is SGHTA and CDR2 is FQGNSA in the germline V gene. This CDR3 has 15 amino acids. The DNA of the CDR3 is TGTGCCAGCAGCTTAGGGGGACTGGCCGCCTACGAGCAGTACTTC. As protein: CASSLGGLAAYEQYF.

This clone was recorded only once. The genes are TRBV9 and TRBJ1-4; D not resolved. V was pared by 3 bases and J by 5 bases, with 14 bases between. Per germline, CDR1 SGDLS and CDR2 YYNGEE. CDR3 size: 15 residues. This chain's CDR3 is CASSGAGAGNEKLFF. The CDR3, as DNA: TGTGCCAGCAGCGGCGCGGGAGCCGGGAATGAAAAACTGTTTTTT.

This rearrangement joins TRBV4-1 to TRBJ2-1; possibly TRBD2 for D (6 bases). The CDR3 length is 16 residues. The germline V gene has CDR1 MGHRA and CDR2 YSYEKL. V gave up 0 bases and J gave up 2 bases, with 11 bases separating them. CDR3 sequence (DNA): TGCGCCAGCAGCCAAGAGGGGGGACCGCCCTACAATGAGCAGTTCTTC. Translation: CASSQEGGPPYNEQFF.

The rearrangement links TRBV7-9 to TRBJ2-2; TRBD1 matches 8 bases. V lost 5 bases and J lost 8; bases outside the gene matches: 13. This CDR3 has 16 amino acids. Germline V CDR1 and CDR2: SEHNR, FQNEAQ (reference sequence). The CDR3 is CASSPTSDRVGGELFF. As DNA, the CDR3 is TGTGCCAGCAGCCCAACTTCGGACAGGGTCGGTGGGGAGCTGTTTTTT.

The V call is TRBV5-1, the J call TRBJ2-3, with 14 nucleotides matching TRBD2. The germline CDR1 and CDR2 sequences are SGHRS and YFSETQ. The trim removed 3 bases at V and 6 bases at J, leaving 6 bases unmatched. CDR3 size: 16 residues. CDR3 loop: CASSWGTSGGSDTQYF. CDR3 bases: TGCGCCAGCAGCTGGGGGACTAGCGGGGGTAGTGATACGCAGTATTTT.

The V call is TRBV19, the J call TRBJ2-7, with 8 bases identical to TRBD2. Germline values: CDR1 LNHDA, CDR2 SQIVND (reference sequence). This CDR3 comprises 17 residues. V dropped 4 bases and J dropped 0; count of bases not matched to a gene: 11. The CDR3 sequence: CASSKLGSGASSYEQYF. CDR3 DNA: TGTGCCAGTAGTAAACTTGGTAGCGGGGCTAGCTCCTACGAGCAGTACTTC.

This clone was observed a few times. The rearrangement joins TRBV19 to TRBJ1-2; no firm D call. CDR1 is LNHDA and CDR2 is SQIVND in the germline V gene (reference sequence). The CDR3 is made up of 13 amino acids. V was shortened by 7 bases and J by 4 bases, with 13 bases between the two germline ends. CDR3 nucleotides: TGTGCCAGTACCGTAGAGAAGTCCTATGGCTACACCTTC. Translation: CASTVEKSYGYTF. Based on the CDR3 plus reference TRBV19 and TRBJ1-2, the full variable domain is DGGITQSPKYLFRKEGQNVTLSCEQNLNHDAMYWYRQDPGQGLRLIYYSQIVNDFQKGDIAEGYSVSREKKESFPLTVTSAQKNPTAFYLCASTVEKSYGYTFGSGTRLTVV.

CDR3 coding DNA: TGTGCCTGGAGTGCCGACAGGGGGATGGGTGGCTACACCTTC. Its protein is CAWSADRGMGGYTF. The chain links TRBV30 to TRBJ1-2; TRBD1 matches 9 bases. The CDR3 sequence is 14 residues long. Looked up from germline, CDR1 is GTSNPN and CDR2 is SVGIG (reference sequence). The ends lost 1 base at V and 7 bases at J; junction bases unmatched: 7.

The chain links TRBV29-1 to TRBJ1-6; 7 bases map to TRBD1. Germline V gene lookup returns CDR1 SQVTM and CDR2 ANQGSEA. J was trimmed by 9 bases and V by 5 bases; bases with no gene match: 10. The CDR3 extends over 14 amino acids. CDR3 sequence: CSVSTGAQGSPLHF. In DNA form, the CDR3 reads TGCAGCGTTTCCACAGGGGCGCAAGGTTCACCCCTCCACTTT.

The chain couples TRBV30 to TRBJ1-2; no definite D call. Trimming removed 0 bases from V and 4 bases from J, with 6 bases in between. CDR3 length: 12 amino acids. Germline CDR1 GTSNPN, CDR2 SVGIG (reference sequence). CDR3 nucleotide sequence: TGTGCCTGGAGTGTTCACAGCTATGGCTACACCTTC. Protein sequence: CAWSVHSYGYTF.

The CDR3 loop is CASSLANRGGNTEAFF. DNA for the CDR3: TGTGCCAGCAGCTTAGCGAATAGGGGCGGGAACACTGAAGCTTTCTTT. J is TRBJ1-1 and V is TRBV7-2; D is perhaps TRBD1 (5 bases). From germline, CDR1 is SGHTA and CDR2 FQGNSA. V lost 0 bases to trimming and J lost 1 base, with 12 bases between them. The length of the CDR3 is 16 residues.

V gene TRBV2 combines with J gene TRBJ1-2; no firm D call. Germline V gene lookup returns CDR1 SNHLY and CDR2 FYNNEI. The CDR3 length is 13 residues. Trimming cost V 2 bases and J 5 bases, with 9 bases left between them. CDR3 sequence reads: CASSERRTYGYTF. The DNA of the CDR3 is TGTGCCAGCAGTGAACGGCGGACTTATGGCTACACCTTC.

The genes are TRBV10-2 and TRBJ2-5; the D is unclear. Germline CDR1 reads WSHSY; CDR2 reads SAAADI. The length of the CDR3 is 13 residues. V was cut by 8 bases and J by 4 bases, with 14 bases left in between. The CDR3 is CASSGSWVETQYF. The CDR3 DNA reads TGCGCCAGCTCCGGGTCCTGGGTAGAGACCCAGTACTTC.